These 17 T cell receptor beta chains share one sample of origin, sequenced in a study of T-cell reconstitution after alpha-beta-depleted transplantation in children. Preparing the TCRbeta library involved the use of unique molecular identifiers. TCRdb analysed the PCR reads with MiXCR anew, one entry per CDR3 protein. Altogether roughly 300,000 distinct CDR3 sequences are present, 10% being singletons, with the ten largest covering roughly 2.5%. The specimen comprised PBMCs from the stem cell graft donor, sampled from the stem cell graft. These receptors originate from a human donor who donated a stem cell graft to a child with acute lymphoblastic leukemia.

A few counts support this clonotype. The rearrangement links TRBV30 to TRBJ2-7; 8 nucleotides agree with TRBD2. The length of the CDR3 is 14 residues. Trimming cost V 0 bases and J 3 bases; bases outside gene matches: 4. Germline V gene lookup returns CDR1 GTSNPN and CDR2 SVGIG (reference sequence). The CDR3 DNA follows: TGTGCCTGGAGTGTACTAGCGGAGGGCTACGAGCAGTACTTC. Its protein is CAWSVLAEGYEQYF.

This clonotype was detected a few times. The CDR3 reads CASSRAEGRSQETQYF. Written as DNA, the CDR3 is TGTGCCAGCAGCCGAGCCGAAGGGCGGTCACAAGAGACCCAGTACTTC. This rearrangement joins TRBV12-3 or TRBV12-4 to TRBJ2-5; D gene uncertain. The CDR3 extends over 16 amino acids. V was trimmed by 6 bases and J by 2 bases, leaving 19 bases between them.

This clonotype appeared many times. The rearrangement joins TRBV12-3 or TRBV12-4 to TRBJ2-5, with D hard to call. Between the trimmed V and J ends, which lost 4 bases and 2 bases, there was a span of 11 bases. CDR3 length: 14 residues. In nucleotides, the CDR3 is TGTGCCAGCAGTTCGACCGCTGCGCAAGAGACCCAGTACTTC. Its protein product is CASSSTAAQETQYF.

J is TRBJ1-1 and V is TRBV4-1; 8 bases map to TRBD1. The length of the CDR3 is 15 residues. Looked up from germline, CDR1 is MGHRA and CDR2 is YSYEKL. V shed 1 base, J shed 3 bases, and the junction held 4 bases outside the gene matches. CDR3 sequence reads: CASSQGQGMDTEAFF. The CDR3 DNA follows: TGCGCCAGCAGCCAAGGACAGGGGATGGACACTGAAGCTTTCTTT.

This clonotype was counted only a few times. This chain links TRBV20-1 with TRBJ1-4; unclear D gene. Per the germline V gene, CDR1 is DFQATT and CDR2 is SNEGSKA (reference sequence). This CDR3 is built from 13 residues. Trimming shortened V by 4 bases and J by 0 bases, and 6 bases separated the two germline ends. For the CDR3, the DNA is TGCAGTGCTATCCTATCAACTAATGAAAAACTGTTTTTT. Amino acids: CSAILSTNEKLFF.

CDR3 DNA sequence: TGCAGTGCTAGAGATGGCATGGGGGCACACTATGGCTACACCTTC. Protein: CSARDGMGAHYGYTF. This chain uses TRBV20-1 with TRBJ1-2; the D gene is possibly TRBD1 (6 bases). Looked up from germline, CDR1 is DFQATT and CDR2 is SNEGSKA (reference sequence). V shed 0 bases and J shed 3 bases, with 14 bases lying between them. The CDR3 runs to 15 residues.

This clonotype has only a few counts. The chain carries TRBV5-4 and TRBJ2-2, with a weak D call TRBD2 (5 bases). Germline values: CDR1 SGHNT, CDR2 YYREEE (reference sequence). This CDR3 spans 15 amino acids. V lost 0 bases to trimming and J lost 1 base, with 7 bases between them. The CDR3 is CASSLGGLNTGELFF. The CDR3 nucleotides read TGTGCCAGCAGCTTGGGTGGACTGAACACCGGGGAGCTGTTTTTT. Full variable domain (missing parts from reference TRBV5-4 and TRBJ2-2): ETGVTQSPTHLIKTRGQQVTLRCSSQSGHNTVSWYQQALGQGPQFIFQYYREEENGRGNFPPRFSGLQFPNYSSELNVNALELDDSALYLCASSLGGLNTGELFFGEGSRLTVL.

The chain is built from TRBV18 and TRBJ1-2; D gene unclear. V dropped 0 bases and J dropped 5 bases, with 10 bases sitting between them. CDR1 and CDR2 (germline): KGHSH, LQKENI. The CDR3 length is 14 residues. The DNA for the CDR3 is TGTGCCAGCTCACCACCTGGGGTCCCTTATGGCTACACCTTC. It encodes CASSPPGVPYGYTF.

The chain joins TRBV4-1 to TRBJ1-2; maybe TRBD1 (5 bases). Trimming shortened V by 1 base and J by 5 bases, and 8 bases separated the two germline ends. CDR1 is MGHRA, CDR2 YSYEKL, per germline. The CDR3 has 13 amino acids. CDR3 DNA: TGCGCCAGCAGCCAAGCCGACAGTTATGGCTACACCTTC. It yields the protein CASSQADSYGYTF.

This clonotype was counted only a few times. The rearrangement uses TRBV5-1 and TRBJ2-2; TRBD2 matches 13 bases. The CDR3 is made up of 18 amino acids. The V segment lost 1 base and the J segment 4 bases; nucleotides outside the gene matches: 7. CDR1 SGHRS and CDR2 YFSETQ come from the germline V gene. The CDR3 region has the DNA TGCGCCAGCAGCTTGTCGGAGGGACTAGCGGGGCCCACCGGGGAGCTGTTTTTT. Protein: CASSLSEGLAGPTGELFF.

The rearrangement links TRBV4-3 to TRBJ2-5; 11 bases are a match to TRBD1. With V trimmed by 5 bases and J by 4 bases, 12 bases remained unmatched. CDR1 LGHNA and CDR2 YSLEER come from the germline V gene. The CDR3 is 17 residues long. The DNA for the CDR3 is TGCGCCAGCAGCTCCGGGACAGGGGGTTTTTGGCGAGAGACCCAGTACTTC. Its translation: CASSSGTGGFWRETQYF.

The chain couples TRBV24-1 to TRBJ2-1; the D is unclear. The CDR3 is made up of 14 amino acids. Germline-derived CDR1 and CDR2 are KGHDR and SFDVKD. Between the trimmed V and J ends, which lost 4 bases and 7 bases, there was a span of 13 bases. The CDR3 DNA reads TGTGCCACCAGTGACAAGTTCCTAGTTAATGAGCAGTTCTTC. This gives the protein CATSDKFLVNEQFF.

The rearrangement joins TRBV3-1 to TRBJ2-7; perhaps D is TRBD1 or TRBD2 (6 bases each). This CDR3 region has 17 residues. V lost 4 bases, J lost 2 bases, and 21 bases lay in between. Germline V gene data show CDR1 as LGHDT and CDR2 as YNNKEL (reference sequence). CDR3 coding DNA: TGTGCCAGCAGCCCTTACCTTAGTAGGGGGAGGCCCTACGAGCAGTACTTC. Its protein is CASSPYLSRGRPYEQYF.

This sequence joins TRBV10-3 and TRBJ2-2; tentatively, D is TRBD1 (6 bases). V lost 6 bases, J lost 4 bases, and 6 bases lay in between. The CDR3 covers 12 residues. The germline CDR1 and CDR2 sequences are ENHRY and SYGVKD. This CDR3 reads CAIRDSTGELFF. The CDR3 nucleotides read TGTGCCATCAGGGACAGCACCGGGGAGCTGTTTTTT.

J is TRBJ2-5 and V is TRBV7-2; 9 bases agree with TRBD2. Trimming cost V 5 bases and J 3 bases; bases outside gene matches: 4. This CDR3 is built from 14 residues. Germline lookup yields CDR1 SGHTA and CDR2 FQGNSA. CDR3 sequence: CASSLWTSEETQYF. CDR3 nucleotide sequence: TGTGCCAGCAGCCTATGGACTAGCGAAGAGACCCAGTACTTC.

The sample holds a few counts of this clonotype. V usage is TRBV6-2 or TRBV6-3 and J usage is TRBJ2-7; D possibly corresponds to TRBD1 (6 bases). V shed 7 bases and J shed 6 bases, with 13 bases lying between them. This CDR3 has 12 residues. Germline V gene lookup returns CDR1 MNHEY and CDR2 SVGEGT. CDR3 amino acids: CASNQGLGEQYF. As DNA, the CDR3 is TGTGCCAGCAATCAGGGGCTCGGCGAGCAGTACTTC.

The chain employs TRBV27 and TRBJ2-1; D remains ambiguous. Germline CDR1 and CDR2: MNHEY and SMNVEV (reference sequence). V lost 5 bases and J 5 bases, leaving 10 bases between the germline ends. CDR3 length: 13 residues. CDR3 sequence (DNA): TGTGCCAGCAGTCCCCGAGACAACAATGAGCAGTTCTTC. Translation: CASSPRDNNEQFF.